The clone carrying this T cell receptor beta chain came up many times. The antigen is undetermined. This sample was included in a study of spatial heterogeneity in lung cancer. Whole-study context: On average, each unique TCR and UMI combination appeared more than ten times in raw reads. Study-level findings and limits: Expanded tumor TCRs that were ubiquitous appeared in blood more at resection than follow-up.

The time point: sample taken at primary tumor resection. Frozen PBMC, nontumor lung or tumor provided whole RNA, which was sequenced unsorted. Unique molecular identifiers tagged every individual TCR cDNA molecule. MiXCR, applied by TCRdb to the 5' RACE reads, yields one record per CDR3 protein. Of more than 85,000 distinct CDR3 sequences listed, about 9.4% are singletons. V lost 2 bases, J lost 8 bases, and 4 bases stayed unmatched. The CDR3 runs 15 residues. CDR1 SGHVS and CDR2 FNYEAQ come from the germline V gene. This clonotype originated in a male donor with early-stage non-small cell lung cancer. The sample in question was PBMCs, obtained at surgery. The genes are TRBV7-6 and TRBJ2-1, with TRBD2 matching over 12 bases. The CDR3 coding sequence is TGTGCCAGCAGCTTATTCCTAGCGGGGGGGGATGAGCAGTTCTTC. Translating it yields CASSLFLAGGDEQFF.